This record covers a single TCR beta chain. Its antigen is undetermined. A junction boundary mismatches the germline segment, possibly from a read error. For each subset, genomic DNA was distributed in equal portions over several immunoSEQ plates. TCRdb's table, derived via immunoSEQ multiplex PCR, lists solely in-frame clones and lacks some. This sample carries under 700,000 clones, roughly 96% of them seen once, and the ten largest clones take over 0.1%. This sample is part of a study of shared clonotypes between healthy human individuals. Across the study: Three CD4 naive, three CD4 memory, two CD8 naive and one CD8 memory plate were used per donor. Broader study findings: Naive subsets tended to show greater estimated richness than memory subsets.

The naive CD8 population came from CD45RO-negative cells selected for CCR7, without terminally differentiated effector memory CD45RA+ cells. The CDR3 runs to 14 residues. CDR1 MNHEY and CDR2 SVGAGI come from the germline V gene. The receptor was isolated from a woman under 40 in good health. Sequences were obtained from naive CD8+ T cells sorted from blood. This chain connects TRBV6-5 to TRBJ1-1, with 9 bases fitting TRBD1. The CDR3 region is CATSVGTGITEAFF. Written as DNA, the CDR3 is TGTGCCACCAGTGTGGGGACAGGGATCACTGAAGCTTTCTTT.